These T cell receptor beta chains were read from a single sample in a study of T cell repertoires in ileal Crohn's disease. This table comes from immunoSEQ multiplex PCR, and its TCRdb copy is limited to in-frame clones, with some not included. The sample has about 11,000 clones; more than 65% are singletons. Sample: ileal tissue. These receptors came from an adult with Crohn's disease. CDR3s include the opening cysteine and the closing phenylalanine or tryptophan. The order of the fields is J gene, V gene, D gene, CDR3 length, clone size, CDR3 protein, CDR3 DNA. The D gene is left open where the match is weak. Some rows mark clone size as missing; the rest say once, few, many or name a class of expanded clone.

>TRBJ2-3|TRBV10-3|.|12|.
CAIGGGGDTQYF
TGTGCCATCGGAGGGGGCGGAGATACGCAGTATTTT
>TRBJ2-4|TRBV10-1|TRBD2|15|.
CASSEAAGGQNIQYF
TGCGCCAGCAGTGAAGCTGCGGGGGGGCAAAACATTCAGTACTTC
>TRBJ1-2|TRBV7-2|.|12|.
CASSLGGIGYTF
TGTGCCAGCAGCTTAGGCGGGATTGGCTACACCTTC
>TRBJ2-7|TRBV10-3|TRBD1|18|.
CAIRDGTGGRRSSYEQYF
TGTGCCATCAGAGATGGGACAGGGGGTCGCAGAAGCTCCTACGAGCAGTACTTC
>TRBJ2-3|TRBV9|.|17|.
CASSATSQQGTADTQYF
TGTGCCAGCAGCGCCACCTCCCAACAGGGAACGGCAGATACGCAGTATTTT
>TRBJ1-2|TRBV7-9|.|14|.
CASSFRDANYGYTF
TGTGCCAGCAGCTTCAGGGATGCTAACTATGGCTACACCTTC
>TRBJ2-7|TRBV6-1|TRBD1|12|.
CASSGDSYEQYF
TGTGCCAGCAGTGGGGACAGTTACGAGCAGTACTTC
>TRBJ2-7|TRBV6-6|TRBD1|14|.
CASRTTGTAYEQYF
TGTGCCAGCAGGACTACAGGGACAGCCTACGAGCAGTACTTC
>TRBJ1-6|TRBV23-1|TRBD1|16|.
CASSRGTGRRETPLHF
TGCGCCAGCAGCCGCGGGACAGGGCGGAGGGAGACACCCCTCCACTTT
>TRBJ2-5|TRBV5-6|TRBD1|18|.
CASSLRGYRGGAQETQYF
TGTGCCAGCAGCCTAAGGGGCTACAGGGGTGGGGCTCAAGAGACCCAGTACTTC
>TRBJ1-1|TRBV15|TRBD1|15|.
CATSREWRGPTEAFF
TGTGCCACCAGCAGAGAGTGGAGGGGGCCCACTGAAGCTTTCTTT
>TRBJ1-3|TRBV2|.|14|.
CASSRKSSGNTIYF
TGTGCCAGCAGCAGAAAAAGCTCTGGAAACACCATATATTTT
>TRBJ2-1|TRBV19|TRBD1|18|.
CAARERGGNLNNYNEQFF
TGTGCCGCCCGTGAGCGAGGGGGCAACCTTAACAATTACAATGAGCAGTTCTTC
>TRBJ1-3|TRBV7-8|TRBD1|14|once
CASSWGQAGNTIYF
TGTGCCAGCAGCTGGGGACAGGCCGGAAACACCATATATTTT
>TRBJ2-7|TRBV29-1|.|14|.
CSVGGIGGWYEQYF
TGCAGCGTTGGGGGCATCGGGGGTTGGTACGAGCAGTACTTC
>TRBJ1-6|TRBV7-2|TRBD1|16|few
CASSLAGTGHNSPLHF
TGTGCCAGCAGCTTAGCCGGGACAGGGCATAATTCACCCCTCCACTTT
>TRBJ2-7|TRBV7-3|.|13|.
CASHQVQGYEQYF
TGTGCCAGTCACCAAGTCCAGGGCTACGAGCAGTACTTC
>TRBJ1-6|TRBV9|.|16|once
CASSSSGGAYNSPLHF
TGTGCCAGCAGCTCCTCGGGGGGCGCCTATAATTCACCCCTCCACTTT
>TRBJ1-2|TRBV19|.|14|once
CASSKSRGNYGYTF
TGTGCCAGTAGTAAATCTCGGGGTAACTATGGCTACACCTTC
>TRBJ1-1|TRBV2|.|13|.
CASDQGMNTEAFF
TGTGCCAGCGATCAGGGGATGAACACTGAAGCTTTCTTT
>TRBJ1-1|TRBV19|.|13|.
CASRSREATEAFF
TGTGCCAGTAGGTCCAGGGAGGCCACTGAAGCTTTCTTT
>TRBJ2-3|TRBV7-2|TRBD2|16|.
CASSLRGSLQADTQYF
TGTGCCAGCAGCCTGCGGGGGAGCCTTCAGGCAGATACGCAGTATTTT
>TRBJ2-7|TRBV11-3|.|19|.
CASSVRTVRGLPPGYEQYF
TGTGCCAGCAGCGTTAGAACGGTCAGGGGCCTCCCCCCGGGCTACGAGCAGTACTTC
>TRBJ1-2|TRBV18|.|12|.
CASSPGRDGYTF
TGTGCCAGCTCACCCGGCAGGGATGGCTACACCTTC
>TRBJ1-2|TRBV4-3|TRBD1|15|.
CASSQPGQGFEGYTF
TGCGCCAGCAGCCAGCCGGGACAGGGTTTTGAGGGCTACACCTTC
>TRBJ2-2|TRBV5-6|.|15|.
CASSLAPGAVGELFF
TGTGCCAGCAGCTTGGCCCCAGGGGCGGTCGGGGAGCTGTTTTTT
>TRBJ1-2|TRBV7-2|.|15|few
CASSFGLTPNYGYTF
TGTGCCAGCAGCTTCGGGTTAACCCCTAACTATGGCTACACCTTC
>TRBJ2-1|TRBV19|TRBD1|14|.
CASSRDSYYNEQFF
TGTGCCAGTAGTCGGGACAGTTATTACAATGAGCAGTTCTTC
>TRBJ1-4|TRBV5-1|.|16|.
CASSRRGSSTNEKLFF
TGCGCCAGCAGCCGTCGGGGGAGCTCAACTAATGAAAAACTGTTTTTT
>TRBJ2-2|TRBV5-1|.|15|.
CASSGTGLGTGELFF
TGCGCCAGCAGCGGTACAGGGTTGGGAACCGGGGAGCTGTTTTTT
>TRBJ1-4|TRBV15|.|18|.
CATSRDGAGRGTNEKLFF
TGTGCCACCAGCAGAGATGGGGCAGGGCGAGGAACTAATGAAAAACTGTTTTTT
>TRBJ1-1|TRBV5-4|.|16|.
CASSLGQYSMNTEAFF
TGTGCCAGCAGCCTAGGACAGTACTCTATGAACACTGAAGCTTTCTTT
>TRBJ2-4|TRBV13|TRBD2|17|.
CASSPRLAGGWGGIQYF
TGTGCCAGCAGCCCCCGTCTAGCGGGGGGGTGGGGAGGCATTCAGTACTTC
>TRBJ1-1|TRBV30|.|13|.
CAWSVRENTEAFF
TGTGCCTGGAGTGTACGCGAGAACACTGAAGCTTTCTTT
>TRBJ1-1|TRBV2|.|11|once
CASSYAGEAFF
TGTGCCAGCAGTTATGCAGGAGAAGCTTTCTTT
>TRBJ2-7|TRBV6-5|.|13|.
CASSQGGTYEQYF
TGTGCCAGCAGTCAGGGGGGCACCTACGAGCAGTACTTC
>TRBJ2-3|TRBV7-3|TRBD1|14|once
CASRSGTGADTQYF
TGTGCCAGCAGATCCGGGACAGGGGCAGATACGCAGTATTTT
>TRBJ2-3|TRBV5-6|.|15|.
CASSLVQRGTDTQYF
TGTGCCAGCAGCTTAGTCCAGCGGGGCACAGATACGCAGTATTTT
>TRBJ2-3|TRBV6-1|.|15|.
CASSELTANTDTQYF
TGTGCCAGCAGTGAACTGACAGCGAACACAGATACGCAGTATTTT
>TRBJ2-3|TRBV5-6|TRBD2|18|.
CASSLGLAGAPSTDTQYF
TGTGCCAGCAGCTTGGGACTAGCGGGGGCACCTAGCACAGATACGCAGTATTTT
>TRBJ1-2|TRBV9|TRBD1|17|once
CASSVAWGQGPPNGYTF
TGTGCCAGCAGCGTAGCATGGGGACAGGGCCCCCCTAATGGCTACACCTTC
>TRBJ2-2|TRBV5-1|TRBD1|15|few
CASSLRGQDTGELFF
TGCGCCAGCAGCTTGAGGGGGCAAGACACCGGGGAGCTGTTTTTT
>TRBJ1-4|TRBV5-4|.|15|.
CASSPKKGGNEKLFF
TGTGCCAGCAGCCCCAAAAAGGGAGGGAATGAAAAACTGTTTTTT
>TRBJ1-2|TRBV15|.|14|.
CATSRGGSRNGYTF
TGTGCCACCAGCAGAGGGGGCAGTAGAAATGGCTACACCTTC
>TRBJ1-2|TRBV28|TRBD1|13|.
CASRQGEIYGYTF
TGTGCCAGTAGACAGGGGGAAATCTATGGCTACACCTTC
>TRBJ2-3|TRBV7-2|TRBD2|18|few
CASSLVRGGPLRTDTQYF
TGTGCCAGCAGCTTGGTGCGGGGGGGACCTCTTCGCACAGATACGCAGTATTTT
>TRBJ2-1|TRBV7-6|.|14|.
CASSPSRGGNEQFF
TGTGCCAGCAGCCCGTCTAGGGGAGGCAATGAGCAGTTCTTC
>TRBJ2-7|TRBV7-6|.|15|.
CASSLVGPKGYEQYF
TGTGCCAGCAGCTTAGTAGGACCTAAGGGGTACGAGCAGTACTTC
>TRBJ1-2|TRBV5-1|TRBD1|13|.
CASSTGGEVGYTF
TGCGCCAGCAGCACAGGGGGCGAGGTCGGCTACACCTTC